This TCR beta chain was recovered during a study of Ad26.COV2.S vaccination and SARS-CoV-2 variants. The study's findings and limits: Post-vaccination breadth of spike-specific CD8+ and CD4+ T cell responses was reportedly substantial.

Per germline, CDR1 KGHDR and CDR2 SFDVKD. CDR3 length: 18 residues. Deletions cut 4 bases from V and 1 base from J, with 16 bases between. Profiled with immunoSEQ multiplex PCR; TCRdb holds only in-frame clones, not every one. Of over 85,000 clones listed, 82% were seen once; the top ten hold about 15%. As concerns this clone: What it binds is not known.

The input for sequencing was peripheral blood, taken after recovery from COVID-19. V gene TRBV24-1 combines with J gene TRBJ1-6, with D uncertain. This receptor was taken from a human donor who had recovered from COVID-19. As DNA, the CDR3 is TGTGCCACCAGTGAATTGGCCGCAAGGAGTTCCTATAATTCACCCCTCCACTTT. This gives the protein CATSELAARSSYNSPLHF.